This record covers a single T cell receptor beta chain. This specimen comes from a study of shared clonotypes between healthy human individuals. Looking at the study overall: Donors, aged 18 to 49, were a couple of women and three men.

Clones were read by immunoSEQ multiplex PCR, and TCRdb kept only the in-frame ones, dropping some. Here the sample spans around 200,000 clones, roughly 70% being singletons. V was cut by 0 bases and J by 0 bases, with 7 bases left in between. Germline V lookup: CDR1 SGDLS, CDR2 YYNGEE. CDR3 length: 14 residues. This chain links TRBV9 with TRBJ2-7; D call uncertain. What was sequenced was memory CD4+ T cells sorted from blood. The sample's subset: CD45RA-negative fraction. This sequence originates from a man aged 25 to 45 in good health. As DNA, the CDR3 is TGTGCCAGCAGCGTAGGACCTTTCTCCTACGAGCAGTACTTC. Protein product: CASSVGPFSYEQYF.